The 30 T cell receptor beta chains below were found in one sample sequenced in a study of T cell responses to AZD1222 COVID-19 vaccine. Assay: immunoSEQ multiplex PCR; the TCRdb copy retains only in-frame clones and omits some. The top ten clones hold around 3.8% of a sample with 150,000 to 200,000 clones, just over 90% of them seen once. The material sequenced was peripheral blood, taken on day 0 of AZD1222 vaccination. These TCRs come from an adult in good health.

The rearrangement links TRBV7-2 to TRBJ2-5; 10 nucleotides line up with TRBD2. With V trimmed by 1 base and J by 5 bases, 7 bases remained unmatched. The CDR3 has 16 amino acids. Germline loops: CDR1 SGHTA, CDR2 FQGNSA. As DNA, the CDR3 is TGTGCCAGCAGCTTAGAGGAGCGGGGGGGCCGGGAGACCCAGTACTTC. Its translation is CASSLEERGGRETQYF.

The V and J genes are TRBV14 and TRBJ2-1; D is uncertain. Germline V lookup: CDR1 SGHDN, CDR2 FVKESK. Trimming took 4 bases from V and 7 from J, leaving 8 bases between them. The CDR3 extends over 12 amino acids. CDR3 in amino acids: CASSRLGNEQFF. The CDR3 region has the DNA TGTGCCAGCAGCCGCTTAGGGAATGAGCAGTTCTTC.

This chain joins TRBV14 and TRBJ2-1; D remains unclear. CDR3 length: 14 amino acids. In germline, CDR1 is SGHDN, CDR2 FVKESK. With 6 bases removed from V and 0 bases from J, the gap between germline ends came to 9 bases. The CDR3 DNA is TGTGCCAGCAGTAACTTAAGCTCCTACAATGAGCAGTTCTTC. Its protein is CASSNLSSYNEQFF.

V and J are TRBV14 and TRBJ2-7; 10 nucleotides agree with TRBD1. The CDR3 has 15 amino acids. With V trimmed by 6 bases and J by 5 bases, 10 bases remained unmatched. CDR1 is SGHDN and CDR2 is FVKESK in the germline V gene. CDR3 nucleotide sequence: TGTGCCAGCAGTGATACCGGGACAGGGGAGAACGAGCAGTACTTC. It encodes CASSDTGTGENEQYF.

This chain's CDR3 is CASSLNGEETQYF. CDR3 DNA sequence: TGTGCCAGCAGCTTGAACGGAGAAGAGACCCAGTACTTC. The J gene is TRBJ2-5, the V gene TRBV5-4; no clear D gene. The CDR3 length is 13 residues. The germline CDR1 and CDR2 sequences are SGHNT and YYREEE (reference sequence). V was cut by 1 base and J by 3 bases, with 7 bases left in between.

DNA for the CDR3: TGTGCCAGTAGTATAGGAAGGGGTTGGGGCTATGGCTACACCTTC. Its translation: CASSIGRGWGYGYTF. The rearrangement uses TRBV19 and TRBJ1-2; D is perhaps TRBD1 (5 bases). The CDR3 is 15 residues long. Trimming cost V 1 base and J 4 bases, with 13 bases left between them. Germline values: CDR1 LNHDA, CDR2 SQIVND (reference sequence).

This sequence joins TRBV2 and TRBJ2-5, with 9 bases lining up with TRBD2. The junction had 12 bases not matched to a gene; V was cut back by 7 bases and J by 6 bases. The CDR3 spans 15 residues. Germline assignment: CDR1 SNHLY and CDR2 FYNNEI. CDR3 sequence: CASMGAGGGGKTQYF. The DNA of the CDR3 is TGTGCCAGCATGGGGGCGGGGGGGGGCGGGAAGACCCAGTACTTC.

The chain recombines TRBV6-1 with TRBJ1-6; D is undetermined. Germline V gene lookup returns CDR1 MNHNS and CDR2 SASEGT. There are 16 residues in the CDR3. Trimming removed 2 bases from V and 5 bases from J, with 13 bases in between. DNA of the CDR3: TGTGCCAGCAGTGAACACGGTGGACTTGATAATTCACCCCTCCACTTT. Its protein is CASSEHGGLDNSPLHF.

CDR3 nucleotide sequence: TGCGCCAGCAGCTTAGGAATATCCGGGACGGGGACTGAAGCTTTCTTT. It yields the protein CASSLGISGTGTEAFF. This sequence joins TRBV5-1 and TRBJ1-1, with D possibly being TRBD1 (5 bases). This CDR3 contains 16 residues. Germline values: CDR1 SGHRS, CDR2 YFSETQ. Deletions cut 2 bases from V and 5 bases from J, with 19 bases between.

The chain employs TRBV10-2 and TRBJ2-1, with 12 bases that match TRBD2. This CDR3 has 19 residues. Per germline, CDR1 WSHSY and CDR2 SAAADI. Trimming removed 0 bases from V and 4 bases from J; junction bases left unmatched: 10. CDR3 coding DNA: TGCGCCAGCAGTGAGTCCACCGGGACTAGCGGGCGGGGGTACAATGAGCAGTTCTTC. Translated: CASSESTGTSGRGYNEQFF.

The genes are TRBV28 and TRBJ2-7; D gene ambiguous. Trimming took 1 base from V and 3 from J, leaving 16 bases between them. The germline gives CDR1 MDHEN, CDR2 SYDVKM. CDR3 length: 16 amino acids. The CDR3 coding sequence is TGTGCCAGCAGTTTATTTGGTGACAATTGGGGCTACGAGCAGTACTTC. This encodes CASSLFGDNWGYEQYF.

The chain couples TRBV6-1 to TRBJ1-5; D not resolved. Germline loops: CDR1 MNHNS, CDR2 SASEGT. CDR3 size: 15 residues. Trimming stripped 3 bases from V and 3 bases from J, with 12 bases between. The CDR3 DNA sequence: TGTGCCAGCAGTGAGAGGCCGGGTTACAATCAGCCCCAGCATTTT. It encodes CASSERPGYNQPQHF.

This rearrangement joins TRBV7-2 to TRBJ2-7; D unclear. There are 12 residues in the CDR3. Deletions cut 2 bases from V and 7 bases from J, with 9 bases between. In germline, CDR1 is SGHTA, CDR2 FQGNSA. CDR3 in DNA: TGTGCCAGCAGCTTAAATGCTAGAGAGCAGTACTTC. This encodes CASSLNAREQYF.

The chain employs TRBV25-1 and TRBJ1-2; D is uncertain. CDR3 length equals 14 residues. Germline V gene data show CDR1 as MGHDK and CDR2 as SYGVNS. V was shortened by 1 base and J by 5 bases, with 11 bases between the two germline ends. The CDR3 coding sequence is TGTGCCAGCAGTGAATCGACGGATCTATATGGCTACACCTTC. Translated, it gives CASSESTDLYGYTF.

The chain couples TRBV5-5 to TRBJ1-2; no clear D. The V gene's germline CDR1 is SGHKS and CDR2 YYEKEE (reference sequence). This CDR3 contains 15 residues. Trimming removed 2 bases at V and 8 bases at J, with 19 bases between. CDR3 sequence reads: CASSFRTTPSTGYTF. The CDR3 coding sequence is TGTGCCAGCAGCTTTAGGACCACCCCTTCAACGGGCTACACCTTC.

The CDR3 region is CASSTPGYEQYF. CDR3 DNA sequence: TGTGCCAGCTCCACACCGGGCTACGAGCAGTACTTC. This chain joins TRBV18 and TRBJ2-7; the D is unclear. The CDR3 loop spans 12 amino acids. Germline lookup yields CDR1 KGHSH and CDR2 LQKENI. V was pared by 6 bases and J by 3 bases, with 9 bases between.

CDR3 sequence reads: CSASRQYNEQFF. The DNA for the CDR3 is TGCAGTGCTAGTAGACAGTACAATGAGCAGTTCTTC. The chain links TRBV20-1 to TRBJ2-1, with D tentatively TRBD1 (5 bases). Germline V gives CDR1 DFQATT, CDR2 SNEGSKA (reference sequence). V lost 3 bases, J lost 4 bases, and 7 bases lay in between. CDR3 length equals 12 residues.

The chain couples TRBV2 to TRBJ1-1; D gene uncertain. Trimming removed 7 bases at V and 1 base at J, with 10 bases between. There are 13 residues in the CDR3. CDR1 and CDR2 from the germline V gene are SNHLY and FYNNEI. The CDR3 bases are TGTGCCAGCAAGCCGCTAGGGAACACTGAAGCTTTCTTT. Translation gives CASKPLGNTEAFF.

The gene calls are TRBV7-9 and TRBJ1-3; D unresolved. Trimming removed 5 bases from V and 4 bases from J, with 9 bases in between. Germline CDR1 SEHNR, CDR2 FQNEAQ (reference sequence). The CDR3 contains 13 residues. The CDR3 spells CASSPLTGNTIYF. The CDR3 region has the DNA TGTGCCAGCAGCCCACTAACAGGAAACACCATATATTTT.

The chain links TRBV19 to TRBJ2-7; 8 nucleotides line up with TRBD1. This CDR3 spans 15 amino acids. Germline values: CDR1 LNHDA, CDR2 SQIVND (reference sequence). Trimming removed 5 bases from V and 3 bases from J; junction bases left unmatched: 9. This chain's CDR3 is CASSSTGTGFYEQYF. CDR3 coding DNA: TGTGCCAGTAGTTCGACCGGGACAGGCTTCTACGAGCAGTACTTC.

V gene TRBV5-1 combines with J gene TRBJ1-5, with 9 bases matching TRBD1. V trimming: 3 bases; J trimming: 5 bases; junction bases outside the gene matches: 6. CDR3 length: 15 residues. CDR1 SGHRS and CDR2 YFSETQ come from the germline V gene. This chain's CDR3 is CASSSGQGLDQPQHF. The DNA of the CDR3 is TGCGCCAGCAGCTCCGGACAGGGGTTGGATCAGCCCCAGCATTTT.

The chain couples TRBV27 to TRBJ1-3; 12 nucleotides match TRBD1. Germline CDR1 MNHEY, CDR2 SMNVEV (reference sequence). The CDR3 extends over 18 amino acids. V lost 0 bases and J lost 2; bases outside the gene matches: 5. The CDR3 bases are TGTGCCAGCAGTTTATCGGGGACAGGGGGCCTGACTGGAAACACCATATATTTT. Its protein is CASSLSGTGGLTGNTIYF.

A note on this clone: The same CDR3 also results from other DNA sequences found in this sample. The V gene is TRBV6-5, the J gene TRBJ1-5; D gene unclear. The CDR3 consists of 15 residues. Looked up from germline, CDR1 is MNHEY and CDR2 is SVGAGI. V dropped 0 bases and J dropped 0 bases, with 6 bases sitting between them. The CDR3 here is CASSYSSLSNQPQHF. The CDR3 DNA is TGTGCCAGCAGTTACTCGTCCCTTAGCAATCAGCCCCAGCATTTT.

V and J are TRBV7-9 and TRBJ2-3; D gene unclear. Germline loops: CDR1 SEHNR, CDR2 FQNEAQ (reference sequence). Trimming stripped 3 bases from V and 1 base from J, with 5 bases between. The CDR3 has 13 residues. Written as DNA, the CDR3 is TGTGCCAGCAGCTTCACACGCACAGATACGCAGTATTTT. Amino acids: CASSFTRTDTQYF.

CDR3 region: CASSLVSGAGELFF. The CDR3 bases are TGCGCCAGCAGCTTGGTCTCGGGGGCCGGGGAGCTGTTTTTT. The chain couples TRBV5-1 to TRBJ2-2; possibly TRBD2 for D (6 bases). The CDR3 covers 14 residues. V lost 0 bases and J 6 bases, leaving 9 bases between the germline ends. CDR1 and CDR2 from the germline V gene are SGHRS and YFSETQ.

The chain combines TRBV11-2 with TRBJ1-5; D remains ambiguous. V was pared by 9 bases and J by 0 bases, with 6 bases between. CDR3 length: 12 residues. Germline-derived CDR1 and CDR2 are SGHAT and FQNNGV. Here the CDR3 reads CARGYSNQPQHF. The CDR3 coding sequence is TGTGCCAGGGGGTATAGCAATCAGCCCCAGCATTTT.

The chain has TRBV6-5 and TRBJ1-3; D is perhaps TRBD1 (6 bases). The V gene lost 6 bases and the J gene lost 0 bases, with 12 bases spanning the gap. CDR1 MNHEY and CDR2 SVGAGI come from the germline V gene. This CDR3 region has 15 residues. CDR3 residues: CASSQTGTSGNTIYF. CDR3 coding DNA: TGTGCCAGCAGCCAAACAGGGACCTCTGGAAACACCATATATTTT.

The DNA for the CDR3 is TGTGCCACCCAGGGCGGGGACACCCCTAACTATGGCTACACCTTC. This encodes CATQGGDTPNYGYTF. The genes are TRBV6-5 and TRBJ1-2; possibly TRBD1 for D (6 bases). The CDR3 length is 15 residues. V was shortened by 10 bases and J by 0 bases, with 18 bases between the two germline ends. CDR1 and CDR2 from the germline V gene are MNHEY and SVGAGI.

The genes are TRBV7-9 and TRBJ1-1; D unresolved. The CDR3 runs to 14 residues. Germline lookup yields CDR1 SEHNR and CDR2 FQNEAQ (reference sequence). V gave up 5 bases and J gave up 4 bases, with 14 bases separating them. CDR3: CASSLNNVGTEAFF. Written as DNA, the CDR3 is TGTGCCAGCAGCCTAAACAATGTGGGCACTGAAGCTTTCTTT.

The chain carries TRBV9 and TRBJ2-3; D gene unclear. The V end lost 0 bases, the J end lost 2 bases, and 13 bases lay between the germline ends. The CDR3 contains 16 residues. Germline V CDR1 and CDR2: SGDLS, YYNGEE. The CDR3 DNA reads TGTGCCAGCAGCGTAGGAGTGGCAGCCTTCACAGATACGCAGTATTTT. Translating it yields CASSVGVAAFTDTQYF.